Included here is one T cell receptor (beta chain) sequence, with context. Its specificity is unknown. In germline, CDR1 is MDHEN, CDR2 SYDVKM. This CDR3 spans 16 amino acids. Each TRB cDNA library was prepared by 5' RACE (with UMI labels). TCRdb re-called the 5' RACE reads; one entry per CDR3 protein, DNA not given. This specimen shows roughly 24,000 distinct CDR3 sequences; the ten leading clones hold 2.8%. The data derive from a study of CXCR3-negative and CXCR3-positive naive CD8 T cells. Study-wide results and caveats: Naive CXCR3-negative and CXCR3-positive cells had similar TRBV-TRBJ usage; memory differed.

The receptor was derived from a human donor in good health. Some clones in this sample may be carry-over from other donors' samples. The sample taken for sequencing was naive CXCR3- CD8+ T cells from blood. Subset of the sample: CD45RO-CCR7+CD27+CD95- naive CD8+ T cells lacking CXCR3 (TNR3-). The chain links TRBV28 to TRBJ2-1; the D gene TCRdb calls, TRBD2, cannot be checked with no DNA. CDR3 loop: CASSLYTGGPEGEQFF.